The clone carrying this T cell receptor (beta chain) was recorded only once. The sample comes from a study of blood T cell repertoires in COVID-19. About the research overall: T cells, B-cell-depleted T cells, or PBMCs supplied cDNA or gDNA.

The repertoire was sequenced with immunoSEQ multiplex PCR; TCRdb's copy has only in-frame clones and lacks some. The sample carries a few hundred thousand clones, about nine tenths recorded once. Germline CDR1 and CDR2: SGHTA and FQGTGA. V lost 1 base, J lost 7 bases, and 10 bases lay in between. The CDR3 covers 13 residues. The sequenced sample consisted of PBMCs or T cells enriched from blood (not recorded which). The clonotype originates from a man younger than 30 with acute COVID-19. J is TRBJ1-1 and V is TRBV7-3; no clear D gene. The CDR3 spells CASSLNLLSEAFF. The CDR3, as DNA: TGTGCCAGCAGCTTAAACCTCCTCAGTGAAGCTTTCTTT.